The present T cell receptor (beta chain) was sequenced within a study of blood T cell repertoires in COVID-19. V shed 4 bases, J shed 3 bases, and the junction held 5 bases outside the gene matches. Per the germline V gene, CDR1 is MDHEN and CDR2 is SYDVKM. The CDR3 is 15 amino acids. Sequencing was performed with immunoSEQ multiplex PCR; in TCRdb, only in-frame clones are kept and a portion is missing. The sample carries over 150,000 clones, roughly 90% recorded once. This clone appeared once. The source of this sequence is a man between 50 and 59 years old with acute or convalescent COVID-19. The genes are TRBV28 and TRBJ1-4; 7 nucleotides line up with TRBD1. Material: peripheral blood. CDR3 protein: CASSSTGAPNEKLFF. The CDR3 DNA follows: TGTGCCAGCAGTTCAACAGGGGCCCCTAATGAAAAACTGTTTTTT.